This passage covers 21 T cell receptor beta chains from one sample sequenced in a study of OX40 agonist ivuxolimab in advanced cancers. Method: immunoSEQ multiplex PCR; TCRdb's copy keeps in-frame clones and lacks some. The table lists approximately 100,000 clones, approximately 85% of them singletons, with less than 5% in the top ten. The sample consisted of CD4+ or CD8+ T cells sorted from blood, taken in a trial of the OX40 agonist ivuxolimab. These receptors originate from an adult with an advanced solid tumor such as melanoma, head and neck, liver or kidney cancer.

V is TRBV10-3 and J is TRBJ2-1; the match to TRBD2 covers 10 bases. V shed 6 bases, J shed 2 bases, and the junction held 4 bases outside the gene matches. Germline values: CDR1 ENHRY, CDR2 SYGVKD. The CDR3 loop spans 15 amino acids. The CDR3 loop reads CAIRIAGGTYNEQFF. For the CDR3, the DNA is TGTGCCATCAGAATAGCGGGAGGTACCTACAATGAGCAGTTCTTC.

This chain links TRBV9 with TRBJ1-5; D ambiguous. Trimming removed 2 bases at V and 0 bases at J, with 18 bases between. CDR1 SGDLS and CDR2 YYNGEE come from the germline V gene. There are 18 residues in the CDR3. The CDR3 DNA reads as TGTGCCAGCAGCGTTTCCCGCCCCACAGTGGATAGCAATCAGCCCCAGCATTTT. This gives the protein CASSVSRPTVDSNQPQHF.

This clone was counted once. The V gene is TRBV9, the J gene TRBJ2-2; possibly TRBD1 for D (5 bases). The CDR3 totals 13 residues. Germline values: CDR1 SGDLS, CDR2 YYNGEE. V dropped 4 bases and J dropped 7 bases, with 11 bases sitting between them. As DNA, the CDR3 is TGTGCCAGCAGCTCCAGGGTTGGCGGGGAGCTGTTTTTT. As protein: CASSSRVGGELFF.

V usage is TRBV14 and J usage is TRBJ2-7, with TRBD2 matching over 9 bases. This CDR3 has 17 amino acids. Per germline, CDR1 SGHDN and CDR2 FVKESK. V lost 0 bases, J lost 2 bases, and 8 bases stayed unmatched. This chain's CDR3 is CASSQDLGLAGPYEQYF. As DNA, the CDR3 is TGTGCCAGCAGCCAAGATCTTGGGCTAGCGGGACCCTACGAGCAGTACTTC. The full variable domain, completed using reference TRBV14 and TRBJ2-7, is EAGVTQFPSHSVIEKGQTVTLRCDPISGHDNLYWYRRVMGKEIKFLLHFVKESKQDESGMPNNRFLAERTGGTYSTLKVQPAELEDSGVYFCASSQDLGLAGPYEQYFGPGTRLTVT.

This chain joins TRBV5-1 and TRBJ2-1; 13 bases are shared with TRBD2. The germline gives CDR1 SGHRS, CDR2 YFSETQ. V lost 0 bases, J lost 9 bases, and 6 bases stayed unmatched. This CDR3 has 16 amino acids. The CDR3, as DNA: TGCGCCAGCAGCTTGGGACTAGCGGGAGGTAGAGGTGAGCAGTTCTTC. Translation: CASSLGLAGGRGEQFF.

This rearrangement joins TRBV28 to TRBJ1-4; TRBD1 aligns across 9 bases. The CDR3 runs to 15 residues. V dropped 4 bases and J dropped 5; count of bases not matched to a gene: 5. In germline, CDR1 is MDHEN, CDR2 SYDVKM. CDR3 loop: CASSSSGTGNEKLFF. CDR3 nucleotide sequence: TGTGCCAGCAGTTCGTCCGGGACAGGGAATGAAAAACTGTTTTTT. The variable domain in full, completed from reference TRBV28 and TRBJ1-4, reads DVKVTQSSRYLVKRTGEKVFLECVQDMDHENMFWYRQDPGLGLRLIYFSYDVKMKEKGDIPEGYSVSREKKERFSLILESASTNQTSMYLCASSSSGTGNEKLFFGSGTQLSVL.

This rearrangement joins TRBV27 to TRBJ2-1, with a possible D match to TRBD1 (6 bases). The CDR3 has 15 amino acids. Between the trimmed V and J ends, which lost 4 bases and 6 bases, there was a span of 16 bases. Germline V gives CDR1 MNHEY, CDR2 SMNVEV (reference sequence). For the CDR3, the DNA is TGTGCCAGCAGTTCAGCCCCGGGACACGGCAATGAGCAGTTCTTC. Its translation: CASSSAPGHGNEQFF.

This clone appeared a few times. This chain joins TRBV10-3 and TRBJ2-6; D remains unclear. The CDR3 has 16 residues. V was clipped by 8 bases and J by 0 bases, with 14 bases between them. Germline V gene data show CDR1 as ENHRY and CDR2 as SYGVKD. CDR3 coding DNA: TGTGCCATCCCAGCGTCCCCCCGCTCTGGGGCCAACGTCCTGACTTTC. Its translation is CAIPASPRSGANVLTF.

This clone was seen only once. The chain is built from TRBV7-3 and TRBJ2-1; D remains unclear. Trimming removed 0 bases at V and 15 bases at J, with 15 bases between. Germline-derived CDR1 and CDR2 are SGHTA and FQGTGA. The CDR3 sequence is 13 residues long. Here the CDR3 DNA reads TGTGCCAGCAGCTTAACCGCGTTGGGGAAATGGTTCTTC. Translation: CASSLTALGKWFF.

V is TRBV6-6 and J is TRBJ2-1; tentative D call: TRBD2 (5 bases). The V gene's germline CDR1 is MNHNY and CDR2 SVGAGI (reference sequence). The CDR3 has 13 amino acids. V was shortened by 6 bases and J by 4 bases, with 10 bases between the two germline ends. The CDR3 coding sequence is TGTGCCAGCAGCGGACTCCTTTACAATGAGCAGTTCTTC. Protein sequence: CASSGLLYNEQFF.

This clone has ten or more counts. V usage is TRBV5-1 and J usage is TRBJ2-3, with TRBD2 identical over 10 bases. Germline lookup yields CDR1 SGHRS and CDR2 YFSETQ. The CDR3 runs to 16 residues. Trimming removed 3 bases from V and 3 bases from J; junction bases left unmatched: 7. CDR3 sequence reads: CASSSGTSVVTDTQYF. CDR3 sequence (DNA): TGCGCCAGCAGCTCGGGGACTAGCGTGGTAACAGATACGCAGTATTTT.

The chain joins TRBV5-6 to TRBJ2-3, with 7 nucleotides matching TRBD2. V lost 2 bases, J lost 2 bases, and 2 bases stayed unmatched. Per the germline V gene, CDR1 is SGHDT and CDR2 is YYEEEE. CDR3 length equals 14 residues. The CDR3 DNA reads TGTGCCAGCAGCTTCAGCGGGAACACAGATACGCAGTATTTT. It specifies CASSFSGNTDTQYF. The whole variable domain, filled in from reference TRBV5-6 and TRBJ2-3, reads DAGVTQSPTHLIKTRGQQVTLRCSPKSGHDTVSWYQQALGQGPQFIFQYYEEEERQRGNFPDRFSGHQFPNYSSELNVNALLLGDSALYLCASSFSGNTDTQYFGPGTRLTVL.

This chain connects TRBV28 to TRBJ1-2; D possibly corresponds to TRBD1 (6 bases). Germline CDR1 reads MDHEN; CDR2 reads SYDVKM. This CDR3 region has 17 residues. Trimming shortened V by 4 bases and J by 6 bases, and 24 bases separated the two germline ends. CDR3 protein: CASSSVGALSARDGYTF. CDR3 nucleotides: TGTGCCAGCAGTTCAGTGGGGGCGCTCTCGGCGCGGGATGGCTACACCTTC.

The J gene is TRBJ1-6, the V gene TRBV7-9; 7 bases fit TRBD1. V lost 5 bases, J lost 4 bases, and 8 bases stayed unmatched. The CDR3 extends over 16 amino acids. Germline lookup yields CDR1 SEHNR and CDR2 FQNEAQ (reference sequence). CDR3 residues: CASSNDREIYNSPLHF. As DNA, the CDR3 is TGTGCCAGCAGCAACGACAGGGAAATTTATAATTCACCCCTCCACTTT.

This rearrangement joins TRBV5-6 to TRBJ2-7; 13 bases agree with TRBD2. From germline, CDR1 is SGHDT and CDR2 YYEEEE. The CDR3 is made up of 16 amino acids. V lost 4 bases, J lost 5 bases, and 9 bases stayed unmatched. CDR3 sequence: CASSQHGLAGVHEQYF. The CDR3 DNA reads as TGTGCCAGCAGCCAACATGGACTAGCGGGAGTACACGAGCAGTACTTC.

A word on this clone: In the same sample, other DNA sequences code for this CDR3. The J gene is TRBJ2-7, the V gene TRBV14; 8 positions match TRBD2. The J segment lost 1 base and the V segment lost 3 bases, leaving 8 bases of the junction unmatched. This CDR3 spans 16 amino acids. Germline CDR1 SGHDN, CDR2 FVKESK. As DNA, the CDR3 is TGTGCCAGCAGCCAGTTAGCGGGACTGAGGTCCTACGAGCAGTACTTC. This sequence encodes CASSQLAGLRSYEQYF.

This clone was picked up a small number of times. The gene calls are TRBV4-2 and TRBJ1-5; 7 nucleotides line up with TRBD1. CDR3 length equals 13 residues. Trimming took 5 bases from V and 4 from J; bases not matched to a gene: 2. From germline, CDR1 is LGHNA and CDR2 YNFKEQ. The CDR3 loop reads CASSETGNQPQHF. CDR3 nucleotide sequence: TGTGCCAGCAGCGAGACAGGGAATCAGCCCCAGCATTTT.

The chain employs TRBV11-3 and TRBJ1-4; 8 bases are a match to TRBD1. V shed 4 bases, J shed 8 bases, and the junction held 9 bases outside the gene matches. The CDR3 has 15 residues. CDR1 and CDR2 from the germline V gene are SGHNT and YENEEA. The CDR3 nucleotides read TGTGCCAGCAGCTATTGGACAGGGTTGGGGGAAAAACTGTTTTTT. Its protein product is CASSYWTGLGEKLFF.

V gene TRBV7-2 combines with J gene TRBJ2-1, with D possibly being TRBD2 (5 bases). The germline V gene has CDR1 SGHTA and CDR2 FQGNSA. V dropped 1 base and J dropped 6 bases, with 13 bases sitting between them. The CDR3 spans 15 residues. Here the CDR3 DNA reads TGTGCCAGCAGCTTAGAGGGAGTTGAATTCAATGAGCAGTTCTTC. Translated: CASSLEGVEFNEQFF.

The genes are TRBV20-1 and TRBJ2-3; D gene ambiguous. This CDR3 region has 11 residues. The V end lost 7 bases, the J end lost 3 bases, and 8 bases lay between the germline ends. The germline V gene encodes CDR1 DFQATT and CDR2 SNEGSKA (reference sequence). The CDR3 sequence is CSGAETDTQYF. Here the CDR3 DNA reads TGCAGTGGAGCTGAGACAGATACGCAGTATTTT.

The chain recombines TRBV5-1 with TRBJ1-4; no clear D gene. This CDR3 contains 13 residues. CDR1 and CDR2 (germline): SGHRS, YFSETQ. Deletions cut 4 bases from V and 5 bases from J, with 9 bases between. The CDR3 DNA reads TGCGCCAGCAGCAGGGAGCCCAATGAAAAACTGTTTTTT. Residues: CASSREPNEKLFF.